This T cell receptor (beta chain) was found in a study of T-cell reconstitution after alpha-beta-depleted transplantation in children. The CDR3 totals 16 residues. V dropped 3 bases and J dropped 7; count of bases not matched to a gene: 12. In germline, CDR1 is SGHDT, CDR2 YYEEEE. General study points: After one year, T-cell counts and TCRbeta diversity mostly came from new T cells. From surviving recipient T cells and thymic progenitors came the high day-60 TCRbeta diversity observed in some patients. Where alpha-beta T cells came from about two months after transplant was reportedly several hundred expanded graft clones.

This clonotype was counted many times. Antigen unknown. TCRbeta library construction was performed incorporating unique molecular identifiers. TCRdb reprocessed the PCR reads via MiXCR and lists one record per CDR3 protein. Of 600,000 to 800,000 distinct CDR3 sequences detected, around 12% appear once; the ten largest clones hold around 0.8%. The chain carries TRBV5-6 and TRBJ2-1; 8 bases align to TRBD1. The specimen comprised PBMCs, sampled before TCRalphabeta/CD19-depleted stem cell transplant. The TCR sequence derives from a girl aged 2 to 10 with congenital amegakaryocytic thrombocytopenia, due to receive a stem cell transplant. The CDR3 coding sequence is TGTGCCAGCAGCTGGAGTACAGGGGGACTGGGGAATGAGCAGTTCTTC. Translating gives CASSWSTGGLGNEQFF.